The 14 T cell receptor beta chains given below trace back to one sample, sequenced in a study of blood T cell repertoires in COVID-19. TCRdb keeps only in-frame clones here, not all; method: immunoSEQ multiplex PCR. The sample shows 130,000 to 150,000 clones, roughly 76% of them seen only once. Sequencing was performed on peripheral blood. The receptors originated from a human donor with acute or convalescent COVID-19. The donor label of this sample is uncertain.

This rearrangement joins TRBV6-6 to TRBJ1-5; D unclear. The ends were cut back, 4 bases at V and 3 bases at J, with 4 bases in the middle. Germline CDR1 reads MNHNY; CDR2 reads SVGAGI (reference sequence). The CDR3 consists of 12 residues. CDR3: CASSSFNQPQHF. CDR3 bases: TGTGCCAGCAGTTCCTTCAATCAGCCCCAGCATTTT.

The V and J genes are TRBV19 and TRBJ1-2; tentative D call: TRBD1 (5 bases). Germline-derived CDR1 and CDR2 are LNHDA and SQIVND (reference sequence). The CDR3 length is 14 residues. The V end was cut by 8 bases, the J end by 6 bases, with 19 bases between. In nucleotides, the CDR3 is TGTGCCAGTCTCGGGGGGAGACGTTCGAATGGCTACACCTTC. Protein product: CASLGGRRSNGYTF.

The chain has TRBV7-9 and TRBJ2-7; the D gene is possibly TRBD2 (5 bases). This CDR3 comprises 14 residues. V lost 1 base and J lost 3, with 10 bases in between. Germline V CDR1 and CDR2: SEHNR, FQNEAQ (reference sequence). The CDR3 coding sequence is TGTGCCAGCAGCTTAGTGGAGGATCTCTACGAGCAGTACTTC. It specifies CASSLVEDLYEQYF.

The chain recombines TRBV19 with TRBJ1-4, with TRBD1 identical over 12 bases. The germline V gene has CDR1 LNHDA and CDR2 SQIVND (reference sequence). The CDR3 has 15 amino acids. Trimming cost V 3 bases and J 5 bases; bases outside gene matches: 1. The CDR3 DNA is TGTGCCAGTAGTATTGGGACAGGGGGCAATGAAAAACTGTTTTTT. It translates to CASSIGTGGNEKLFF.

This sequence joins TRBV9 and TRBJ2-2, with 7 positions matching TRBD1. Per the germline V gene, CDR1 is SGDLS and CDR2 is YYNGEE. This CDR3 has 15 amino acids. V trimming: 4 bases; J trimming: 5 bases; junction bases outside the gene matches: 8. The CDR3 sequence is CASSLQGSGTGELFF. In DNA, the CDR3 is TGTGCCAGCAGCTTACAGGGGTCGGGGACCGGGGAGCTGTTTTTT.

This chain joins TRBV24-1 and TRBJ1-2; possibly TRBD1 for D (6 bases). The CDR3 extends over 14 amino acids. V was cut by 2 bases and J by 1 base, with 7 bases left in between. CDR1 and CDR2 (germline): KGHDR, SFDVKD. CDR3 nucleotides: TGTGCCACCAGTGATTCGGGACATAACTATGGCTACACCTTC. Protein sequence: CATSDSGHNYGYTF.

The genes are TRBV12-3 or TRBV12-4 and TRBJ1-1; no clear D gene. Deletions cut 6 bases from V and 5 bases from J, with 13 bases between. The CDR3 totals 13 residues. CDR3 DNA sequence: TGTGCCAGCAGCTCCCTTACCCTAACTGAAGCTTTCTTT. Amino acids: CASSSLTLTEAFF.

The J gene is TRBJ1-2, the V gene TRBV24-1; a weak D match, TRBD1 (5 bases). The CDR3 contains 18 residues. In germline, CDR1 is KGHDR, CDR2 SFDVKD. V was pared by 3 bases and J by 0 bases, with 19 bases between. Written as DNA, the CDR3 is TGTGCCACCAGTGATGAACGACCAGGGTCAGGCACTAACTATGGCTACACCTTC. Amino acid sequence: CATSDERPGSGTNYGYTF.

The chain links TRBV19 to TRBJ1-1, with D perhaps matching TRBD1 (5 bases). CDR1 LNHDA and CDR2 SQIVND come from the germline V gene (reference sequence). This CDR3 contains 13 residues. V was trimmed by 1 base and J by 8 bases, leaving 11 bases between them. As DNA, the CDR3 is TGTGCCAGTAGTATAGGGACACCTATAGAAGCTTTCTTT. Residues: CASSIGTPIEAFF.

The chain has TRBV4-1 and TRBJ2-1; D is possibly TRBD1 (5 bases). Germline values: CDR1 MGHRA, CDR2 YSYEKL. V gave up 8 bases and J gave up 6 bases, with 17 bases separating them. The CDR3 spans 14 residues. CDR3 sequence: CASSTSTGVNEQFF. CDR3 coding DNA: TGCGCCAGCTCCACCTCTACAGGAGTCAATGAGCAGTTCTTC.

This clone showed up just a few times. This chain connects TRBV5-1 to TRBJ2-5; 9 bases align to TRBD1. CDR1 is SGHRS, CDR2 YFSETQ, per germline. Trimming at V came to 0 bases and at J to 5 bases, leaving 5 bases not matched to a gene. The CDR3 contains 15 residues. The CDR3 reads CASSLGTGAGETQYF. Here the CDR3 DNA reads TGCGCCAGCAGCTTGGGGACAGGGGCCGGGGAGACCCAGTACTTC.

The chain is built from TRBV4-1 and TRBJ1-4; unclear D gene. Germline-derived CDR1 and CDR2 are MGHRA and YSYEKL. This CDR3 region has 15 residues. V dropped 0 bases and J dropped 8 bases, with 13 bases sitting between them. CDR3 nucleotide sequence: TGCGCCAGCAGCCAAGATTCTCAGGCCTGGGAAAAACTGTTTTTT. It specifies CASSQDSQAWEKLFF.

The chain carries TRBV19 and TRBJ2-1, with TRBD1 as a possible D gene (6 bases). Deletions cut 7 bases from V and 5 bases from J, with 21 bases between. Germline CDR1 is LNHDA and CDR2 is SQIVND (reference sequence). The CDR3 totals 16 residues. The CDR3 nucleotides read TGTGCCAGTACCATATCGGGCTCCCAGGGGAACAATGAGCAGTTCTTC. Its protein is CASTISGSQGNNEQFF.

The chain employs TRBV6-6 and TRBJ2-7; the D gene is possibly TRBD1 (5 bases). Germline V gene lookup returns CDR1 MNHNY and CDR2 SVGAGI (reference sequence). The CDR3 covers 15 residues. Trimming pared 6 bases from V and 0 bases from J, leaving 15 bases between. The CDR3 nucleotides are TGTGCCAGCAGCGCAGGGATACTCAGCTCCTACGAGCAGTACGTC. This sequence encodes CASSAGILSSYEQYV.